Included here is one TCR beta chain sequence, with context. Its antigen is unknown. It has no much larger one-base neighbor in the sample; base qualities were not kept. Library prep was done by 5' RACE. Data came from an Illumina HiSeq 2500. A second PCR of about 6 to 11 cycles was performed with a sample-barcoded 5' primer and a J-beta primer mix. A template-switch 5' adaptor carrying 12 random nucleotides introduced a unique molecular identifier onto each TCR beta cDNA molecule. At least 3 million CDR3-containing paired-end reads were obtained from each sample. First-strand cDNA was synthesized from all RNA with the Mint cDNA synthesis kit, primed by a TRBC-specific oligonucleotide. Following uracil-DNA glycosylase treatment, all cDNA underwent a first 18-cycle PCR with the universal primers M1SS and BC2_uni_R. Per the source publication's procedure: For normalization, 1 million high-quality reads were randomly selected from each sample, with every read carrying a distinct molecular identifier. Instead of being binned into consensus sequences, reads that shared molecular identifiers were thrown out. MiTCR, set to a Q25 quality threshold and the strictest error-elimination algorithm, was used for CDR3 identification, clonotype clustering and error correction. A nonparametric unseen species model using Euler transformation provided a lower-bound estimate of total TCR beta diversity. The public reads were reanalyzed by TCRdb: fastp trimming at Q25, MiXCR alignment, in-frame beta chains only. Identical CDR3 protein sequences are pooled into one entry, listed with their most common genes and DNA. The V and J calls and clone size come from TCRdb's table, not from the authors' own analysis. Here the sample has roughly 680,000 distinct CDR3 sequences; around a fifth occur a single time. 3.5% to 4% of the sample comes from the top ten.

V sheds 1 base and J sheds 2 bases, leaving 11 bases between their ends. The germline V gene yields LGHNA for CDR1 and YSLEER for CDR2. The CDR3 numbers 16 residues from cysteine through phenylalanine. Just the 48-base CDR3 DNA is kept, in frame starting at base 1. This sample is drawn from a study of blood T cells in healthy people across ages (dated by TCRdb to 2015 to 2017). About the full investigation: Template switching captured roughly one uniquely barcoded TCR beta cDNA molecule per two T cells in model experiments. The donors were divided into four age groups: young (average 16 years), middle-aged (around 41), aged (about 62) and long-lived (about 90). Using deep sequencing normalized with unique cDNA molecular identifiers, the study measured how TCR beta repertoire diversity changes with age. The study analyzed two additional independent replicas of 1 million unique cDNA reads from the same blood draw for two donors, one aged 18 to 30 and one aged 80 or older. To avoid experimental bias, donors of different ages were spread randomly across the sequencing lanes.

Study-wide conclusions, independent of this receptor: Compared with the aged group, the long-lived group had more naive CD4+ T cells, fewer expanded clones and increased TCR diversity, a pattern suggesting age selection. Total diversity estimates from one million sequenced T cells were considered lower bounds and underestimates. Because profiling used bulk unsorted PBMCs, naive and antigen-experienced compartments could not be compared conclusively. A strong correlation was found between observed TCR beta diversity and the percentage of naive T cells measured by flow cytometry. Donor CMV infection status was unknown, potentially confounding age-related changes in expanded clonotypes. Observed TCR beta diversity per million T cells fell roughly linearly with age, and a significant reduction was already apparent by age roughly 40.

The 39 donors, aged about 6 to 100 years, were systemically healthy Caucasian individuals from Russia. Ten milliliters of peripheral blood were collected from each donor into EDTA-treated Vacutainer tubes. PBMCs were isolated by Ficoll-Paque density-gradient centrifugation, with at least 7 million obtained per sample. Total RNA, at least 5 micrograms per sample, was extracted from PBMCs with Trizol reagent. The percentages of naive CD45RAhigh/CD27high T cells were determined by flow cytometry on a PBMC aliquot from every donor. The chain is encoded by TRBV4-3 joined to TRBJ2-2; there is no confident call for the D gene. This clonotype was obtained from a man aged 70-80 years in good health. Sequencing was done on a sample of blood. The nucleotides are TGCGCCAGCAGCCAAGGTCCGGGCTTAAACACCGGGGAGCTGTTTTTT. Its translation is CASSQGPGLNTGELFF.